Listed below are T cell receptor beta chains from one sample, sequenced in a study of shared clonotypes between healthy human individuals. The data were produced by immunoSEQ multiplex PCR, yet TCRdb's version contains in-frame clones alone and is incomplete. Among hundreds of thousands of clones listed, 60% to 75% were seen once. The specimen was memory CD4+ T cells sorted from blood. The receptors here all came from a woman aged 25 to 39 in good health. The CDR3 runs from the conserved cysteine through the conserved F or W. A D gene is named only where the DNA matches it firmly. Rows may omit the clone size; those that give it use once, few, many or a size class.

CDR3 protein: CASRVQRDSYEQYF
CDR3 DNA: TGTGCCAGCAGGGTCCAGCGGGACTCCTACGAGCAGTACTTC
clone size: few
D gene: TRBD2
J gene: TRBJ2-7
V gene: TRBV7-2

CDR3 protein: CASSIEGQGARGANVLTF
CDR3 DNA: TGTGCCAGTAGTATAGAGGGACAGGGGGCGCGAGGGGCCAACGTCCTGACTTTC
clone size: .
D gene: TRBD1
J gene: TRBJ2-6
V gene: TRBV19

CDR3 protein: CASSEPRDRGLGPHEQYF
CDR3 DNA: TGTGCCAGCAGTGAGCCGAGGGACAGAGGGTTGGGCCCCCACGAGCAGTACTTC
clone size: few
D gene: TRBD1
J gene: TRBJ2-7
V gene: TRBV2

CDR3 protein: CASSLLLGGQGEQYF
CDR3 DNA: TGTGCCAGCAGTCTACTCCTCGGGGGGCAGGGCGAGCAGTACTTC
clone size: .
D gene: .
J gene: TRBJ2-7
V gene: TRBV6-1

CDR3 protein: CASSRRWSAHGNTIYF
CDR3 DNA: TGTGCCAGCAGCCGACGGTGGTCAGCGCATGGAAACACCATATATTTT
clone size: .
D gene: .
J gene: TRBJ1-3
V gene: TRBV7-9

CDR3 protein: CASSPSMGRGTNTGELFF
CDR3 DNA: TGTGCCAGCAGCCCATCGATGGGGAGGGGAACGAACACCGGGGAGCTGTTTTTT
clone size: .
D gene: TRBD2
J gene: TRBJ2-2
V gene: TRBV7-9

CDR3 protein: CASSFPSGRARSDTQYF
CDR3 DNA: TGTGCCAGCAGTTTCCCTAGCGGGAGGGCCAGGTCAGATACGCAGTATTTT
clone size: .
D gene: TRBD2
J gene: TRBJ2-3
V gene: TRBV27

CDR3 protein: CATSRGQGRGETQYF
CDR3 DNA: TGTGCCACCAGCAGAGGACAGGGGAGAGGAGAGACCCAGTACTTC
clone size: .
D gene: TRBD1
J gene: TRBJ2-5
V gene: TRBV15

CDR3 protein: CASSPRTGTTDTIYF
CDR3 DNA: TGTGCCAGCAGCCCACGGACGGGCACCACGGACACCATATATTTT
clone size: .
D gene: .
J gene: TRBJ1-3
V gene: TRBV5-5

CDR3 protein: CASSEREISTDTQYF
CDR3 DNA: TGTGCCAGCAGTGAGCGGGAGATAAGCACAGATACGCAGTATTTT
clone size: many
D gene: TRBD2
J gene: TRBJ2-3
V gene: TRBV2

CDR3 protein: CASSVSILQAYNEQFF
CDR3 DNA: TGTGCCAGCAGCGTTTCGATCCTCCAGGCCTACAATGAGCAGTTCTTC
clone size: .
D gene: .
J gene: TRBJ2-1
V gene: TRBV9

CDR3 protein: CASSTTGGSYNEQFF
CDR3 DNA: TGTGCCAGCAGCACGACTGGAGGATCCTACAATGAGCAGTTCTTC
clone size: .
D gene: .
J gene: TRBJ2-1
V gene: TRBV5-4

CDR3 protein: CAISESPLKRGRALYGYTF
CDR3 DNA: TGTGCCATCAGTGAGTCTCCCCTCAAGAGGGGGAGGGCCTTGTATGGCTACACCTTC
clone size: .
D gene: .
J gene: TRBJ1-2
V gene: TRBV10-3

CDR3 protein: CASSILSGLRNEQFF
CDR3 DNA: TGTGCCAGTAGTATACTTAGCGGACTAAGAAATGAGCAGTTCTTC
clone size: .
D gene: .
J gene: TRBJ2-1
V gene: TRBV19

CDR3 protein: CAWSVWGNTEAFF
CDR3 DNA: TGTGCCTGGAGTGTTTGGGGTAACACTGAAGCTTTCTTT
clone size: .
D gene: .
J gene: TRBJ1-1
V gene: TRBV30

CDR3 protein: CASSTGAGQGDTEAFF
CDR3 DNA: TGTGCCAGTAGTACCGGGGCTGGGCAGGGAGACACTGAAGCTTTCTTT
clone size: .
D gene: .
J gene: TRBJ1-1
V gene: TRBV19

CDR3 protein: CASSGGLAGEGTQYF
CDR3 DNA: TGCGCCAGCAGCGGGGGACTAGCGGGAGAGGGTACGCAGTATTTT
clone size: .
D gene: TRBD2
J gene: TRBJ2-3
V gene: TRBV5-1

CDR3 protein: CASDLIRGLGETQYF
CDR3 DNA: TGTGCCAGCGACCTCATAAGAGGGCTCGGGGAGACCCAGTACTTC
clone size: .
D gene: .
J gene: TRBJ2-5
V gene: TRBV2

CDR3 protein: CASSPPGAKQGPRGGYTF
CDR3 DNA: TGTGCCAGCAGCCCACCCGGAGCCAAACAGGGGCCCCGGGGTGGCTACACCTTC
clone size: .
D gene: TRBD1
J gene: TRBJ1-2
V gene: TRBV7-9

CDR3 protein: CASSDWTGPNYGYTF
CDR3 DNA: TGTGCCAGCAGTGATTGGACAGGGCCTAACTATGGCTACACCTTC
clone size: .
D gene: TRBD1
J gene: TRBJ1-2
V gene: TRBV6-1

CDR3 protein: CASSLAAGASYEQYF
CDR3 DNA: TGCGCCAGCAGCTTGGCAGCGGGAGCGTCCTACGAGCAGTACTTC
clone size: .
D gene: TRBD2
J gene: TRBJ2-7
V gene: TRBV5-1

CDR3 protein: CASSVEERQAPPGNTIYF
CDR3 DNA: TGTGCCAGCAGCGTAGAAGAGAGACAGGCCCCCCCTGGAAACACCATATATTTT
clone size: .
D gene: .
J gene: TRBJ1-3
V gene: TRBV9

CDR3 protein: CASSELRTHTYEQYF
CDR3 DNA: TGTGCCAGCAGTGAACTCAGGACCCATACCTACGAGCAGTACTTC
clone size: .
D gene: .
J gene: TRBJ2-7
V gene: TRBV6-1

CDR3 protein: CSVEVSGNEQFF
CDR3 DNA: TGCAGCGTTGAGGTTAGCGGCAATGAGCAGTTCTTC
clone size: .
D gene: .
J gene: TRBJ2-1
V gene: TRBV29-1

CDR3 protein: CATSRDHGRYGYTF
CDR3 DNA: TGTGCCACCAGCAGAGATCATGGCCGCTATGGCTACACCTTC
clone size: many
D gene: .
J gene: TRBJ1-2
V gene: TRBV15

CDR3 protein: CASSKDNWGEQYF
CDR3 DNA: TGTGCCAGCAGTAAGGACAACTGGGGCGAGCAGTACTTC
clone size: many
D gene: .
J gene: TRBJ2-7
V gene: TRBV2

CDR3 protein: CASSRRQGQNIQYF
CDR3 DNA: TGTGCCAGCAGCCGGAGACAGGGCCAAAACATTCAGTACTTC
clone size: .
D gene: TRBD1
J gene: TRBJ2-4
V gene: TRBV5-4

CDR3 protein: CAWRTRGILVGEQYF
CDR3 DNA: TGTGCCTGGAGAACGCGGGGGATCCTGGTGGGGGAGCAGTACTTC
clone size: .
D gene: TRBD2
J gene: TRBJ2-7
V gene: TRBV30

CDR3 protein: CASSFQGVTNTGELFF
CDR3 DNA: TGTGCCAGCAGCTTCCAGGGCGTCACGAACACCGGGGAGCTGTTTTTT
clone size: few
D gene: .
J gene: TRBJ2-2
V gene: TRBV5-5

CDR3 protein: CASSLGGPAGELFF
CDR3 DNA: TGTGCCAGCAGCTTAGGTGGTCCTGCCGGGGAGCTGTTTTTT
clone size: once
D gene: .
J gene: TRBJ2-2
V gene: TRBV5-4

CDR3 protein: CASSTQGLAGGRVNEQFF
CDR3 DNA: TGTGCCAGTAGTACACAGGGACTAGCGGGAGGGCGGGTCAATGAGCAGTTCTTC
clone size: .
D gene: TRBD2
J gene: TRBJ2-1
V gene: TRBV19

CDR3 protein: CASSIKNIQYF
CDR3 DNA: TGTGCCAGCAGTATCAAAAACATTCAGTACTTC
clone size: .
D gene: .
J gene: TRBJ2-4
V gene: TRBV28

CDR3 protein: CASSLEGAGENEQYF
CDR3 DNA: TGTGCCAGCAGTTTGGAGGGGGCCGGGGAGAACGAGCAGTACTTC
clone size: .
D gene: .
J gene: TRBJ2-7
V gene: TRBV27

CDR3 protein: CASSWGTPSSGYTF
CDR3 DNA: TGTGCCAGCAGTTGGGGGACCCCCTCTTCTGGCTACACCTTC
clone size: few
D gene: .
J gene: TRBJ1-2
V gene: TRBV28

CDR3 protein: CASTPGAHLGYTF
CDR3 DNA: TGTGCCAGTACCCCGGGGGCTCACTTGGGCTACACCTTC
clone size: few
D gene: .
J gene: TRBJ1-2
V gene: TRBV19

CDR3 protein: CASSDASGYYNEQFF
CDR3 DNA: TGTGCCAGCAGTGATGCGAGCGGATACTACAATGAGCAGTTCTTC
clone size: few
D gene: .
J gene: TRBJ2-1
V gene: TRBV25-1

CDR3 protein: CASSYSRSSTNEKLFF
CDR3 DNA: TGTGCCAGCAGTTACTCGCGGAGTTCAACTAATGAAAAACTGTTTTTT
clone size: .
D gene: .
J gene: TRBJ1-4
V gene: TRBV6-6

CDR3 protein: CASSPGDSYEQYF
CDR3 DNA: TGTGCCAGCAGCCCGGGGGACAGCTACGAGCAGTACTTC
clone size: .
D gene: .
J gene: TRBJ2-7
V gene: TRBV5-4

CDR3 protein: CASSAQGGLTNYGYTF
CDR3 DNA: TGTGCCAGCAGTGCGCAAGGGGGATTAACTAACTATGGCTACACCTTC
clone size: .
D gene: .
J gene: TRBJ1-2
V gene: TRBV2

CDR3 protein: CSVTDFGLAGDEQYF
CDR3 DNA: TGCAGCGTCACGGATTTTGGACTAGCGGGAGATGAGCAGTACTTC
clone size: .
D gene: TRBD2
J gene: TRBJ2-7
V gene: TRBV29-1

CDR3 protein: CASSLPWGGAGKETQYF
CDR3 DNA: TGTGCCAGCAGCTTACCCTGGGGGGGAGCGGGGAAAGAGACCCAGTACTTC
clone size: .
D gene: TRBD2
J gene: TRBJ2-5
V gene: TRBV7-7

CDR3 protein: CACSAGGIYGYTF
CDR3 DNA: TGTGCCTGTTCGGCAGGCGGAATATATGGCTACACCTTC
clone size: few
D gene: .
J gene: TRBJ1-2
V gene: TRBV6-5

CDR3 protein: CASSPPGTGSREQFF
CDR3 DNA: TGTGCCAGCTCACCACCGGGGACGGGATCTAGGGAGCAGTTCTTC
clone size: .
D gene: .
J gene: TRBJ2-1
V gene: TRBV18

CDR3 protein: CASSSGTSTVGYTF
CDR3 DNA: TGTGCCAGCAGTTCAGGGACCTCAACGGTTGGCTACACCTTC
clone size: once
D gene: .
J gene: TRBJ1-2
V gene: TRBV28

CDR3 protein: CASSQSGASSYNEQFF
CDR3 DNA: TGCGCCAGCAGCCAGAGCGGGGCTAGCTCCTACAATGAGCAGTTCTTC
clone size: few
D gene: TRBD2
J gene: TRBJ2-1
V gene: TRBV4-1

CDR3 protein: CASSPRRNYEQYF
CDR3 DNA: TGTGCCAGCAGTCCGAGGAGGAACTACGAGCAGTACTTC
clone size: .
D gene: .
J gene: TRBJ2-7
V gene: TRBV27

CDR3 protein: CASSSWRQTSGANVLTF
CDR3 DNA: TGTGCCAGCAGTTCCTGGAGGCAGACCTCTGGGGCCAACGTCCTGACTTTC
clone size: .
D gene: .
J gene: TRBJ2-6
V gene: TRBV28

CDR3 protein: CASSGNYGYTF
CDR3 DNA: TGTGCCAGCAGTGGGAACTATGGCTACACCTTC
clone size: few
D gene: .
J gene: TRBJ1-2
V gene: TRBV28

CDR3 protein: CASSFQASGGETQYF
CDR3 DNA: TGTGCCAGCAGTTTCCAGGCTAGCGGGGGCGAGACCCAGTACTTC
clone size: .
D gene: TRBD2
J gene: TRBJ2-5
V gene: TRBV28

CDR3 protein: CACQDRGRGPGYTF
CDR3 DNA: TGTGCCTGCCAGGACCGAGGGAGGGGGCCGGGCTACACCTTC
clone size: .
D gene: TRBD1
J gene: TRBJ1-2
V gene: TRBV6-1

CDR3 protein: CASTTQATSGDTDTQYF
CDR3 DNA: TGCGCCAGCACCACCCAAGCGACTAGCGGGGACACAGATACGCAGTATTTT
clone size: .
D gene: TRBD2
J gene: TRBJ2-3
V gene: TRBV5-1

CDR3 protein: CASSFQSFGYEQYF
CDR3 DNA: TGTGCCAGCAGCTTCCAATCCTTCGGCTACGAGCAGTACTTC
clone size: .
D gene: .
J gene: TRBJ2-7
V gene: TRBV7-3

CDR3 protein: CASSKEAGELFF
CDR3 DNA: TGTGCCAGTAGTAAGGAGGCCGGGGAGCTGTTTTTT
clone size: .
D gene: .
J gene: TRBJ2-2
V gene: TRBV19

CDR3 protein: CASSNVAGGLSYNEQFF
CDR3 DNA: TGCGCCAGCAGTAACGTAGCGGGAGGGTTGTCCTACAATGAGCAGTTCTTC
clone size: .
D gene: TRBD2
J gene: TRBJ2-1
V gene: TRBV5-1

CDR3 protein: CASSVELAGAYEQYF
CDR3 DNA: TGTGCCAGCAGCGTAGAACTAGCGGGAGCCTACGAGCAGTACTTC
clone size: .
D gene: TRBD2
J gene: TRBJ2-7
V gene: TRBV9

CDR3 protein: CASSLDIGSLGTGELFF
CDR3 DNA: TGCGCCAGCAGCTTGGATATCGGGAGCCTTGGCACCGGGGAGCTGTTTTTT
clone size: .
D gene: .
J gene: TRBJ2-2
V gene: TRBV5-1

CDR3 protein: CASSLFRNTEAFF
CDR3 DNA: TGTGCCAGCAGCTTATTCCGGAACACTGAAGCTTTCTTT
clone size: .
D gene: .
J gene: TRBJ1-1
V gene: TRBV11-2

CDR3 protein: CASSPKTSSKETQYF
CDR3 DNA: TGTGCCAGCAGCCCAAAGACTAGCAGCAAAGAGACCCAGTACTTC
clone size: .
D gene: TRBD2
J gene: TRBJ2-5
V gene: TRBV7-2